This T cell receptor (beta chain) was captured in a study of blood T cells in healthy people across ages. Sample-barcoded 5' priming and a J-beta primer mix drove a second PCR of roughly 6 to 12 cycles. TCRdb analysed the 5' RACE reads with MiXCR anew, one entry per CDR3 protein. Among approximately 800,000 distinct CDR3 sequences listed, roughly 60% were seen once. CDR3 length equals 16 residues. J lost 7 bases, V lost 4 bases, and 14 bases had no gene match. Germline CDR1 SGHTA, CDR2 FQGNSA. The sequence was collected from a man aged 25-40 years in good health. This chain uses TRBV7-2 with TRBJ2-7, with 9 nucleotides matching TRBD1. Specimen: blood. In nucleotides, the CDR3 is TGTGCCAGCAGCTCTTATCCGGGACAGGGCCCCCTTGAGCAGTACTTC. Amino acids: CASSSYPGQGPLEQYF.